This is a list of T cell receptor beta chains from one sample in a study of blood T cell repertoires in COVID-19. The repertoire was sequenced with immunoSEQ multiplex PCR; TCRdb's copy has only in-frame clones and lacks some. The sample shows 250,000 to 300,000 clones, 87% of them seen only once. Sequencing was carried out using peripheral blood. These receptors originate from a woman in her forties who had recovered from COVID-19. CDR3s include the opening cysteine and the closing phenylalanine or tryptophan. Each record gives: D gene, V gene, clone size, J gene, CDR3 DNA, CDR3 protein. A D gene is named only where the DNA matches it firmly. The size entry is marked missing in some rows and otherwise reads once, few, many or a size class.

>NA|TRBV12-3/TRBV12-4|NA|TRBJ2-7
TGTGCCAGCAGGAGACAGGACTACGAGCAGTACTTC
CASRRQDYEQYF
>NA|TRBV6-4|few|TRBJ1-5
TGTGCCAGCAGTGAATGGCCTAGCAATCAGCCCCAGCATTTT
CASSEWPSNQPQHF
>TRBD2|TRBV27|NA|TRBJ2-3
TGTGCCAGCAGTGCGACGACTAGCGGGACCACAGATACGCAGTATTTT
CASSATTSGTTDTQYF
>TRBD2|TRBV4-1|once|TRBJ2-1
TGCGCCAGCAGCCAAGATCTTTGGGCTAGCGGGGGGTTCAATGAGCAGTTCTTC
CASSQDLWASGGFNEQFF
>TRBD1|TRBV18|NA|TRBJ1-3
TGTGCCAGCTCACCACTACAGGGGAGCTCTGGAAACACCATATATTTT
CASSPLQGSSGNTIYF
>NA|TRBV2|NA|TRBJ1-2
TGTGCCAGCTGCCGGTACCGCCTAGGAAACTATGGCTACACCTTC
CASCRYRLGNYGYTF
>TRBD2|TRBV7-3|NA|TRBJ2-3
TGTGCCAGCAGCCACTCTGAGCGGGATAGCACAGATACGCAGTATTTT
CASSHSERDSTDTQYF
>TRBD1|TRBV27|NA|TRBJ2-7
TGTGCCAGCAGCGCCAGGGGGATCTCCTACGAGCAGTACTTC
CASSARGISYEQYF
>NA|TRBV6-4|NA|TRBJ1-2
TGTGCCAGCAGTCCCCATCGGGGGGGGGCGCTGAGCTATGGCTACACCTTC
CASSPHRGGALSYGYTF
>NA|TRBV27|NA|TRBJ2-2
TGTGCCAGCAGTTTCGGACGGCGGGACGGGGAGCTGTTTTTT
CASSFGRRDGELFF
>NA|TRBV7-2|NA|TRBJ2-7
TGTGCCAGCAGCTTACAGGGGTATAACGAGCAGTACTTC
CASSLQGYNEQYF
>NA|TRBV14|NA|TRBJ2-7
TGTGCCAGCAGCCATAACAGGGTTCGGGACGAGCAGTACTTC
CASSHNRVRDEQYF
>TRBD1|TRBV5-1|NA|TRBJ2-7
TGCGCCAGCAGCTTGGACCCGAGACAGGGTCCCTACGAGCAGTACTTC
CASSLDPRQGPYEQYF
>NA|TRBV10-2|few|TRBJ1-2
TGCGCCAGCAGTGATTCTGCCATCGTCCAGCGCCATGGCTACACCTTC
CASSDSAIVQRHGYTF
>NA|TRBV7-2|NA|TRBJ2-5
TGTGCCAGCAGCTTAGTCGCCAGCCAAGAGACCCAGTACTTC
CASSLVASQETQYF
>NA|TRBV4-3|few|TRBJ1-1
TGCGCCAGCAGCCAAGAAAGGTCGGGTCGTGCTTTCTTT
CASSQERSGRAFF
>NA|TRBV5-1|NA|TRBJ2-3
TGCGCCAGCAGCTCCGATGGGGGCTTGACAGATACGCAGTATTTT
CASSSDGGLTDTQYF
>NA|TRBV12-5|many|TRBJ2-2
TGTGCTAGTGGTCAGGGCTGGGGGGACGGGGAGCTGTTTTTT
CASGQGWGDGELFF
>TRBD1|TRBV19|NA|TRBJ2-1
TGTGCCAGTAGTACCGCAGGGGGCTTGAGCCATGAGCAGTTCTTC
CASSTAGGLSHEQFF
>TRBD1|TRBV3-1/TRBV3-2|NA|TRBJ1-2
TGTGCCAGCAGCCCCCTTCCGGGACAGGGCGGTGATGGCTACACCTTC
CASSPLPGQGGDGYTF
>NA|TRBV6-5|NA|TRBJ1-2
TGTGCCAGCAGTTACGGCAGGGCGGGGGTTAACTATGGCTACACCTTC
CASSYGRAGVNYGYTF
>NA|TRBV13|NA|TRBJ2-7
TGTGCCAGCAGCCCCTCGTTTAGCTTCTACGAGCAGTACTTC
CASSPSFSFYEQYF
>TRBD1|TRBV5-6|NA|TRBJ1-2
TGTGCCAGCAGCTTCAGGGGGCGCCGTTACTATGGCTACACCTTC
CASSFRGRRYYGYTF
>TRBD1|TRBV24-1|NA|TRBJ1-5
TGTGCCACCAGTGGACCGGGACAGGGTGGGCAAAGACAGCCCCAGCATTTT
CATSGPGQGGQRQPQHF
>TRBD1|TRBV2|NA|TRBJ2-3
TGTGCCAGCAACCCCCTGGGGACAGGGGAAGATACGCAGTATTTT
CASNPLGTGEDTQYF
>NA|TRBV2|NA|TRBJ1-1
TGTGCCAGCATCCACGACGGAGTTGGAACTGAAGCTTTCTTT
CASIHDGVGTEAFF
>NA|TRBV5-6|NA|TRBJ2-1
TGTGCCAGCAGCTGGGCCGGCTCCTACAATGAGCAGTTCTTC
CASSWAGSYNEQFF
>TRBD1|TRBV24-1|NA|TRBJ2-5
TGTGCCACCAGTGACTCGGGACAGGGGAAAGAGACCCAGTACTTC
CATSDSGQGKETQYF
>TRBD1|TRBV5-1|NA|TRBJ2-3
TGCGCCAGCAGCTTGGCGGAGGGGACAGGTCAGACAGATACGCAGTATTTT
CASSLAEGTGQTDTQYF
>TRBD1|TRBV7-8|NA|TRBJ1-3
TGTGCCAGCAGCCCCATGGGGAGCTGGACAGGGGCAAACACCATATATTTT
CASSPMGSWTGANTIYF
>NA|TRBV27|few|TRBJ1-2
TGTGCCAGCAGTCCTCGACGGGGCTATGGCTACACCTTC
CASSPRRGYGYTF
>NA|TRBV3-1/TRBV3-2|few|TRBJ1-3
TGTGCCAGCAGTATGGGGATCGCCGAGGGAGGAAACACCATATATTTT
CASSMGIAEGGNTIYF
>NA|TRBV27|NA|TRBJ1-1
TGTGCCAGCGGGTACTATGGCACTGAAGCTTTCTTT
CASGYYGTEAFF
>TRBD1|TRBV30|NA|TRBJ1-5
TGTGCCTGGAGCCCCATAGGACAGGGCTTCAATCAGCCCCAGCATTTT
CAWSPIGQGFNQPQHF
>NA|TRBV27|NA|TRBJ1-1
TGTGCCAGCTCTGTTAGGACTAACACTGAAGCTTTCTTT
CASSVRTNTEAFF
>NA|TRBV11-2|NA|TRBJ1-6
TGTGCCAGCAGCTTTCGGAACAGGGTGCAATCACCCCTCCACTTT
CASSFRNRVQSPLHF
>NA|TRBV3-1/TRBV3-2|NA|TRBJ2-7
TGTGCCAGCAGCCAATTCGGGTCATCCTACGAGCAGTACTTC
CASSQFGSSYEQYF
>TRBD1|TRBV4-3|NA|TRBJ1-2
TGCGCCAGCAGCCAAGATCGGACAGGGCACTATGGCTACACCTTC
CASSQDRTGHYGYTF
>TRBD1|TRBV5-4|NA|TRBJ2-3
TGTGCCAGCAGCCACGGGACAGGGGACACAGATACGCAGTATTTT
CASSHGTGDTDTQYF
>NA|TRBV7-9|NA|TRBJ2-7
TGTGCCAGCAGCCTTCTTCGGGACGAGCAGTACTTC
CASSLLRDEQYF
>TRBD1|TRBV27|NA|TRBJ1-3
TGTGCCAGCAGGGGACAGGGCTCTGGAAACACCATATATTTT
CASRGQGSGNTIYF
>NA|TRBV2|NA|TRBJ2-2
TGTGCCAGCGGTGGGGCAGGGAACACCGGGGAGCTGTTTTTT
CASGGAGNTGELFF
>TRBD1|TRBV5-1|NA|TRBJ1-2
TGCGCCAGCAGCCCCGGGACAGCGGTGGGCTATGGCTACACCTTC
CASSPGTAVGYGYTF
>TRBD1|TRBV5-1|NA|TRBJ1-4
TGCGCCAGCAGCGCAGACAGGGTTGGAAGAACTAATGAAAAACTGTTTTTT
CASSADRVGRTNEKLFF
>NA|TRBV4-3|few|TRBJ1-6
TGCGCCAGCAGCCAAGACGGTCAGGGGAAACATTCACCCCTCCACTTT
CASSQDGQGKHSPLHF
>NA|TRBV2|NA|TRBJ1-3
TGTGCCAGCAGTGTCGAAATATTTGGCAACACCATATATTTT
CASSVEIFGNTIYF
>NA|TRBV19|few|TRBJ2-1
TGTGCCAGTAAGCGAGGAGACAGCTACAATGAGCAGTTCTTC
CASKRGDSYNEQFF
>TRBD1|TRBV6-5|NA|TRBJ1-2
TGTGCCAGCAGTCCACAGGGGGCGGGTTATGGCTACACCTTC
CASSPQGAGYGYTF
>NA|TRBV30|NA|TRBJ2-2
TGTGCCTGGAGTTACAGGTCCGGGGGGGAGCTGTTTTTT
CAWSYRSGGELFF
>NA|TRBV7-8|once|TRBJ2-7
TGTGCCAGCAGCCCTACCACGTACGAGCAGTACTTC
CASSPTTYEQYF
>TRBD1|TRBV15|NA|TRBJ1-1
TGTGCCACCAGCGCAAATCAGGGGGCTGAAGCTTTCTTT
CATSANQGAEAFF
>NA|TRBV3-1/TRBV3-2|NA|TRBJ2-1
TGTGCCAGCAGCCCAGGATCCGGTGAGCAGTTCTTC
CASSPGSGEQFF
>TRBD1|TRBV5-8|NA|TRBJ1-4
TGTGCCAGCAGCTTGATTGGGACAGCCTATGAAAAACTGTTTTTT
CASSLIGTAYEKLFF
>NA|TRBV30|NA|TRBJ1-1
TGTGCCTGGAGTGTAATGAGAGGGACTGAAGCTTTCTTT
CAWSVMRGTEAFF
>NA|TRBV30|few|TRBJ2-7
TGTGCCTGGCAGGGGCCCTACGAGCAGTACTTC
CAWQGPYEQYF
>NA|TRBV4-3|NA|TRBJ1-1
TGCGCCAGCAGCCAAGTCTTTCGTAGGAACACTGAAGCTTTCTTT
CASSQVFRRNTEAFF
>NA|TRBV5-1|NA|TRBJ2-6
TGCGCCAGCAGCTCGGACAGCTCTGGGGCCAACGTCCTGACTTTC
CASSSDSSGANVLTF
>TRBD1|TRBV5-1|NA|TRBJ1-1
TGCGCCAGCAGCGCGGGACAGACCATTGGGTGGGCTTTCTTT
CASSAGQTIGWAFF
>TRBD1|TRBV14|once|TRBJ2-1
TGTGCCAGCACCTCCGGGACAGGGTCCAAAAACAATGAGCAGTTCTTC
CASTSGTGSKNNEQFF